These 9 T cell receptor beta chains share one sample of origin, sequenced in a study of OX40 agonist ivuxolimab in advanced cancers. Repertoires were generated with immunoSEQ multiplex PCR, while TCRdb's copy carries only in-frame clones and drops some. The table records around 27,000 clones, less than 90% of them present only once. Specimen: CD4+ or CD8+ T cells sorted from blood, collected in a trial of the OX40 agonist ivuxolimab. These receptors all stem from an adult with an advanced solid tumor such as melanoma, head and neck, liver or kidney cancer.

This clone has a handful of counts. The chain recombines TRBV27 with TRBJ2-3; D is unclear. V lost 8 bases, J lost 0 bases, and 6 bases lay in between. The CDR3 contains 12 residues. Germline V lookup: CDR1 MNHEY, CDR2 SMNVEV (reference sequence). DNA for the CDR3: TGTGCCAGCGGGGTTAGCACAGATACGCAGTATTTT. Its translation is CASGVSTDTQYF.

The sample holds a few counts of this clone. V is TRBV6-6 and J is TRBJ1-2; D gene uncertain. This CDR3 spans 14 amino acids. The germline V gene has CDR1 MNHNY and CDR2 SVGAGI (reference sequence). V lost 0 bases and J 8 bases, leaving 13 bases between the germline ends. CDR3 in amino acids: CASSYSGETGGYTF. Written as DNA, the CDR3 is TGTGCCAGCAGTTACTCTGGGGAAACGGGAGGCTACACCTTC.

The chain combines TRBV30 with TRBJ1-1, with TRBD1 matching over 8 bases. Per germline, CDR1 GTSNPN and CDR2 SVGIG (reference sequence). This CDR3 contains 13 residues. V trimming: 3 bases; J trimming: 7 bases; junction bases outside the gene matches: 7. The CDR3 region has the DNA TGTGCCTGGAGGGAGACAGGGGCTGGTGAAGCTTTCTTT. It encodes CAWRETGAGEAFF.

The V call is TRBV29-1, the J call TRBJ2-7, with a possible D match to TRBD1 (6 bases). Trimming stripped 4 bases from V and 2 bases from J, with 6 bases between. Germline CDR1 is SQVTM and CDR2 is ANQGSEA. The CDR3 runs 11 residues. The chain's CDR3 is CSVGQAYEQYF. The CDR3 DNA reads as TGCAGCGTTGGACAGGCCTACGAGCAGTACTTC.

The chain links TRBV7-9 to TRBJ1-1; D possibly corresponds to TRBD1 (5 bases). Trimming took 5 bases from V and 2 from J, leaving 15 bases between them. Germline V gene lookup returns CDR1 SEHNR and CDR2 FQNEAQ (reference sequence). CDR3 length equals 15 residues. Here the CDR3 reads CASSHGTPQNTEAFF. CDR3 nucleotides: TGTGCCAGCAGCCACGGGACTCCCCAAAACACTGAAGCTTTCTTT.

This clone was recorded once. The V and J genes are TRBV7-8 and TRBJ2-1; D unclear. Germline V gene lookup returns CDR1 SGHVS and CDR2 FQNEAQ. Trimming took off 3 bases at V and 4 bases at J, with 7 bases between the two ends. CDR3 size: 13 residues. The CDR3 coding sequence is TGTGCCAGCAGCTTCCGTCGGTACAATGAGCAGTTCTTC. It codes for CASSFRRYNEQFF.

The rearrangement uses TRBV7-8 and TRBJ2-3; 7 bases agree with TRBD1. CDR1 is SGHVS and CDR2 is FQNEAQ in the germline V gene. The CDR3 is 13 residues long. Unmatched junction bases numbered 3, after V lost 5 bases and J lost 4 bases. CDR3 sequence: CASSMTGSDTQYF. CDR3 bases: TGTGCCAGCAGCATGACAGGGTCAGATACGCAGTATTTT.

This chain links TRBV5-1 with TRBJ2-1; 11 bases are shared with TRBD2. Trimming at V came to 5 bases and at J to 4 bases, leaving 5 bases not matched to a gene. The CDR3 loop spans 15 amino acids. Looked up from germline, CDR1 is SGHRS and CDR2 is YFSETQ. As DNA, the CDR3 is TGCGCCAGCAGACCGACTAGCGGGGAATACAATGAGCAGTTCTTC. Its translation is CASRPTSGEYNEQFF.

The chain joins TRBV6-6 to TRBJ2-5; 7 positions match TRBD2. CDR3 length: 14 residues. Germline lookup yields CDR1 MNHNY and CDR2 SVGAGI (reference sequence). V lost 0 bases and J lost 5; bases outside the gene matches: 3. CDR3 DNA sequence: TGTGCCAGCAGTTACTCGGGAGGGGAGGAGACCCAGTACTTC. This sequence encodes CASSYSGGEETQYF.